This T cell receptor beta chain came from a study of T cell responses to AZD1222 COVID-19 vaccine. The germline V and J ends were trimmed by 7 bases and 5 bases, with 11 bases remaining between them. There are 13 residues in the CDR3. The germline V gene has CDR1 MNHEY and CDR2 SMNVEV (reference sequence). Study-wide results and caveats: Epitopes outside B.1.351 and B.1.1.7 mutated regions reportedly drew nearly half of spike TCRs. The donors showed a predominance of white British ancestry and of females, with possible underestimation of clonal diversity. CD4 TCRs covered the whole spike, strongest at regions 160-218 and 743-854. Repertoires in all cases were sampled only once the peak T cell response had passed.

Repertoires were generated with immunoSEQ multiplex PCR, while TCRdb's copy carries only in-frame clones and drops some. The data hold approximately 150,000 clones, with 70% to 90% observed a single time. About this clone: Its antigen is unknown.

The chain joins TRBV27 to TRBJ2-2; D remains ambiguous. The clonotype comes from an adult in good health. The material was peripheral blood, obtained on day 0 of AZD1222 vaccination. CDR3 bases: TGTGCCAGCACGAAGGTATCAACCGGGGAGCTGTTTTTT. It codes for CASTKVSTGELFF.